This T cell receptor beta chain was documented in a study of cytomegalovirus exposure and HLA in healthy donors. Vbeta (60) and Jbeta (13) primers were used in the PCR. Repertoires were generated with immunoSEQ multiplex PCR, while TCRdb's copy carries only in-frame clones and drops some. The table includes 100,000 to 150,000 clones, 8% to 9.5% detected once. Healthy donors of bone marrow made up the group. Study outcomes and limitations: Per published reports, the classifier diagnosed cytomegalovirus status with high specificity and sensitivity. Earlier analysis yielded a pattern in which most TCR beta V segments were productive about 90% or about 30% of the time. Researchers reported in a later analysis that a missense DCLRE1C variant was tied to TCR beta V- and J-gene trimming.

In germline, CDR1 is ENHRY, CDR2 SYGVKD. This CDR3 comprises 13 residues. This clone was seen a few times. Its matching antigen is unknown. The junction departs from germline at one end; a sequencing error may be responsible. This clonotype originated in a man aged 35-49 years in good health and CMV-seronegative. The sample was PBMCs. The J gene is TRBJ2-1, the V gene TRBV10-3, with D possibly being TRBD2 (6 bases). CDR3 in amino acids: CAISEPQGPSVVF. The CDR3 DNA is TGTGCCATCAGTGAGCCACAAGGACCTAGCGTAGTCTTC.